Listed below are T cell receptor beta chains from one sample, sequenced in a study of PD-L1 blockade in urothelial cancer. Assay: immunoSEQ multiplex PCR; the TCRdb copy retains only in-frame clones and omits some. The sample comprises about 86,000 clones, about 84% of which are singletons, and approximately 14% rests with the top ten. Sequenced here: PBMCs, sampled around atezolizumab (anti-PD-L1) treatment. These receptors all stem from a man aged 55 to 70 with urothelial cancer. The CDR3 runs from the conserved cysteine through the conserved F or W. D genes are given only for firm matches. Not every row has a clone size; where given, it reads once, few, many or a size class.

D: NA; V: TRBV19; J: TRBJ1-2; size: few; CDR3: CASSLSGDRGYGYTF; DNA: TGTGCCAGTAGTTTATCAGGGGATCGGGGATATGGCTACACCTTC
D: TRBD2; V: TRBV6-4; J: TRBJ2-1; size: NA; CDR3: CASSPTSGGGNEQFF; DNA: TGTGCCAGCAGCCCGACTAGCGGGGGGGGCAATGAGCAGTTCTTC
D: NA; V: TRBV6-1; J: TRBJ1-4; size: NA; CDR3: CASSEFWGEGEKLFF; DNA: TGTGCCAGCAGTGAATTTTGGGGAGAAGGTGAAAAACTGTTTTTT
D: TRBD2; V: TRBV7-3; J: TRBJ2-3; size: NA; CDR3: CASSLGPLLGGRGEDTQYF; DNA: TGTGCCAGCAGCTTAGGGCCCTTACTGGGCGGGAGAGGGGAAGATACGCAGTATTTT
D: NA; V: TRBV30; J: TRBJ1-3; size: NA; CDR3: CAWSPPGAGNTIYF; DNA: TGTGCCTGGAGTCCCCCAGGGGCCGGAAACACCATATATTTT
D: NA; V: TRBV7-8; J: TRBJ2-3; size: NA; CDR3: CASSSFSSTDTQYF; DNA: TGTGCCAGCAGCTCCTTTAGCAGCACAGATACGCAGTATTTT
D: NA; V: TRBV10-3; J: TRBJ1-1; size: few; CDR3: CAISGPPGDTEAFF; DNA: TGTGCCATCAGTGGCCCCCCCGGGGACACTGAAGCTTTCTTT
D: NA; V: TRBV6-1; J: TRBJ2-5; size: NA; CDR3: CASSEGSRGWETQYF; DNA: TGTGCCAGCAGTGAAGGAAGCAGGGGCTGGGAGACCCAGTACTTC
D: TRBD1; V: TRBV5-1; J: TRBJ1-4; size: NA; CDR3: CASSSTGGTNEKLFF; DNA: TGCGCCAGCAGCTCCACAGGGGGGACTAATGAAAAACTGTTTTTT
D: NA; V: TRBV5-1; J: TRBJ1-1; size: NA; CDR3: CASTGRVGALNTEAFF; DNA: TGCGCCAGCACGGGGAGAGTAGGAGCCTTGAACACTGAAGCTTTCTTT
D: TRBD1; V: TRBV5-6; J: TRBJ1-4; size: NA; CDR3: CASSLGQGNEKLFF; DNA: TGTGCCAGCAGCTTAGGACAGGGGAATGAAAAACTGTTTTTT
D: NA; V: TRBV9; J: TRBJ2-7; size: NA; CDR3: CASSPPVTGSYEQYF; DNA: TGTGCCAGCAGCCCCCCGGTAACAGGTTCCTACGAGCAGTACTTC
D: TRBD1; V: TRBV10-3; J: TRBJ1-2; size: few; CDR3: CAISTGQAIYGYTF; DNA: TGTGCCATCAGCACGGGACAGGCAATCTATGGCTACACCTTC
D: NA; V: TRBV5-6; J: TRBJ1-1; size: NA; CDR3: CASSLALRETEAFF; DNA: TGTGCCAGCAGCTTAGCCCTCAGGGAAACTGAAGCTTTCTTT
D: NA; V: TRBV19; J: TRBJ2-2; size: NA; CDR3: CASSTSAAGNGELFF; DNA: TGTGCCAGTAGTACGTCGGCCGCCGGGAACGGGGAGCTGTTTTTT
D: NA; V: TRBV10-3; J: TRBJ2-2; size: NA; CDR3: CAISVRSLAANTGELFF; DNA: TGTGCCATCAGTGTCAGAAGTTTAGCGGCGAACACCGGGGAGCTGTTTTTT
D: NA; V: TRBV27; J: TRBJ2-1; size: NA; CDR3: CASSTHPRDKQFF; DNA: TGTGCCAGCAGTACTCACCCGCGGGATAAGCAGTTCTTC
D: NA; V: TRBV6-5; J: TRBJ2-1; size: NA; CDR3: CATREQWTHNEQFF; DNA: TGTGCCACCCGGGAGCAATGGACGCACAATGAGCAGTTCTTC
D: TRBD1; V: TRBV18; J: TRBJ1-2; size: NA; CDR3: CASSYRGWGANYGYTF; DNA: TGTGCCAGCTCATACAGGGGATGGGGAGCTAACTATGGCTACACCTTC
D: TRBD2; V: TRBV9; J: TRBJ2-1; size: NA; CDR3: CASSVGVGLAAYNEQFF; DNA: TGTGCCAGCAGCGTAGGGGTTGGGCTAGCGGCCTACAATGAGCAGTTCTTC
D: TRBD1; V: TRBV5-8; J: TRBJ2-7; size: NA; CDR3: CASSPMTGILEQYF; DNA: TGTGCCAGCAGCCCAATGACAGGGATCCTCGAGCAGTACTTC
D: TRBD2; V: TRBV11-3; J: TRBJ2-2; size: NA; CDR3: CASSQGLALNTGELFF; DNA: TGTGCCAGCAGCCAGGGACTAGCGCTGAACACCGGGGAGCTGTTTTTT
D: NA; V: TRBV11-2; J: TRBJ2-2; size: NA; CDR3: CASSLEGELFF; DNA: TGTGCCAGCAGCTTGGAGGGGGAGCTGTTTTTT
D: TRBD1; V: TRBV5-4; J: TRBJ1-5; size: NA; CDR3: CASSFDRGPAQHF; DNA: TGTGCCAGCAGCTTCGACAGGGGGCCGGCCCAGCATTTT
D: TRBD2; V: TRBV5-1; J: TRBJ2-5; size: NA; CDR3: CASSLTSGSQETQYF; DNA: TGCGCCAGCAGCTTGACTAGCGGGAGCCAAGAGACCCAGTACTTC
D: NA; V: TRBV27; J: TRBJ2-1; size: NA; CDR3: CASSPSGGPYNEQFF; DNA: TGTGCCAGCAGCCCCTCGGGGGGCCCCTACAATGAGCAGTTCTTC
D: TRBD2; V: TRBV7-2; J: TRBJ2-3; size: NA; CDR3: CASSLAKAGGADTQYF; DNA: TGTGCCAGCAGCTTAGCAAAAGCGGGAGGAGCGGATACGCAGTATTTT
D: TRBD2; V: TRBV10-3; J: TRBJ2-1; size: NA; CDR3: CAINPGASGYNEQFF; DNA: TGTGCCATCAACCCCGGTGCTAGCGGTTACAATGAGCAGTTCTTC
D: TRBD1; V: TRBV28; J: TRBJ1-4; size: NA; CDR3: CASSFGGGTNEKLFF; DNA: TGTGCCAGCAGTTTCGGAGGGGGCACTAATGAAAAACTGTTTTTT
D: NA; V: TRBV11-3; J: TRBJ2-3; size: NA; CDR3: CASSRGRFAQYF; DNA: TGTGCCAGCAGCCGTGGGAGATTTGCGCAGTATTTT
D: TRBD1; V: TRBV6-1; J: TRBJ1-6; size: NA; CDR3: CASSLAGTGNSPLHF; DNA: TGTGCCAGCAGCCTGGCCGGGACAGGGAATTCACCCCTCCACTTT
D: NA; V: TRBV28; J: TRBJ1-2; size: few; CDR3: CASSLRRLIYGYTF; DNA: TGTGCCAGCAGTTTGAGGCGGCTGATCTATGGCTACACCTTC
D: NA; V: TRBV7-9; J: TRBJ1-1; size: NA; CDR3: CAAGSGDWNTEAFF; DNA: TGTGCCGCGGGCTCAGGGGATTGGAACACTGAAGCTTTCTTT
D: TRBD2; V: TRBV14; J: TRBJ2-5; size: NA; CDR3: CASSPGLHGLARETQYF; DNA: TGTGCCAGCAGCCCCGGGTTGCACGGACTAGCGAGAGAGACCCAGTACTTC
D: TRBD1; V: TRBV4-3; J: TRBJ1-2; size: NA; CDR3: CASSHRGSYGYTF; DNA: TGCGCCAGCAGCCACAGGGGGTCCTATGGCTACACCTTC
D: TRBD2; V: TRBV7-3; J: TRBJ2-1; size: NA; CDR3: CASSRSGGASNEQFF; DNA: TGTGCCAGCAGCCGAAGCGGGGGGGCCTCGAATGAGCAGTTCTTC
D: NA; V: TRBV28; J: TRBJ1-2; size: NA; CDR3: CASSSHRSGYGYTF; DNA: TGTGCCAGCAGTTCGCACAGGTCTGGCTATGGCTACACCTTC
D: NA; V: TRBV2; J: TRBJ2-5; size: NA; CDR3: CASSEEGYQETQYF; DNA: TGTGCCAGCAGTGAAGAGGGGTACCAAGAGACCCAGTACTTC
D: TRBD1; V: TRBV5-6; J: TRBJ2-6; size: NA; CDR3: CASTNDRDRAFPGANVLTF; DNA: TGTGCCAGCACCAACGACCGGGACAGGGCCTTCCCTGGGGCCAACGTCCTGACTTTC
D: NA; V: TRBV7-3; J: TRBJ2-3; size: NA; CDR3: CASSLTASADTQYF; DNA: TGTGCCAGCAGCTTAACAGCTAGCGCAGATACGCAGTATTTT
D: NA; V: TRBV4-3; J: TRBJ2-7; size: NA; CDR3: CASSQTAEASYEQYF; DNA: TGCGCCAGCAGCCAAACTGCGGAGGCTTCCTACGAGCAGTACTTC
D: NA; V: TRBV11-2; J: TRBJ1-6; size: NA; CDR3: CASSSQGFVGSPLHF; DNA: TGTGCCAGCAGCTCTCAGGGGTTCGTAGGTTCACCCCTCCACTTT
D: NA; V: TRBV7-9; J: TRBJ2-3; size: NA; CDR3: CASSLVAGLTDTQYF; DNA: TGTGCCAGCAGCTTAGTGGCGGGACTCACAGATACGCAGTATTTT
D: NA; V: TRBV4-3; J: TRBJ2-7; size: NA; CDR3: CASSHGPEHPYEQYF; DNA: TGCGCCAGCAGCCATGGTCCTGAACACCCCTACGAGCAGTACTTC
D: NA; V: TRBV5-1; J: TRBJ2-7; size: once; CDR3: CASSPGYEQYF; DNA: TGCGCCAGCAGCCCCGGGTACGAGCAGTACTTC
D: NA; V: TRBV19; J: TRBJ1-1; size: NA; CDR3: CASSVRVRPEAFF; DNA: TGTGCCAGTAGTGTCCGGGTTAGGCCTGAAGCTTTCTTT
D: NA; V: TRBV10-1; J: TRBJ2-7; size: few; CDR3: CASSDRGSYEQYF; DNA: TGCGCCAGCAGTGACAGGGGTAGCTACGAGCAGTACTTC
D: TRBD2; V: TRBV9; J: TRBJ2-5; size: NA; CDR3: CASSVEGLAASETQYF; DNA: TGTGCCAGCAGCGTAGAGGGGCTAGCGGCATCAGAGACCCAGTACTTC
D: TRBD1; V: TRBV6-5; J: TRBJ1-2; size: NA; CDR3: CASSRGQVDGYTF; DNA: TGTGCCAGCAGCCGGGGACAGGTCGATGGCTACACCTTC
D: TRBD1; V: TRBV19; J: TRBJ1-5; size: NA; CDR3: CASSTSGTGRNQPQHF; DNA: TGTGCCAGTAGTACCTCGGGGACAGGGCGCAATCAGCCCCAGCATTTT
D: NA; V: TRBV7-8; J: TRBJ2-7; size: NA; CDR3: CASARAFSSYEQYF; DNA: TGTGCCAGCGCCAGGGCATTTTCTTCCTACGAGCAGTACTTC
D: NA; V: TRBV4-1; J: TRBJ2-2; size: NA; CDR3: CASSHRTKNTGELFF; DNA: TGCGCCAGCAGCCACAGGACAAAGAACACCGGGGAGCTGTTTTTT
D: NA; V: TRBV23-1; J: TRBJ1-1; size: NA; CDR3: CASSLRHIGKPEAFF; DNA: TGCGCCAGCAGTCTACGACATATTGGAAAGCCTGAAGCTTTCTTT
D: NA; V: TRBV5-4; J: TRBJ1-2; size: NA; CDR3: CASSLGGRLYGYTF; DNA: TGTGCCAGCAGCTTGGGGGGGCGCCTCTATGGCTACACCTTC
D: NA; V: TRBV30; J: TRBJ1-3; size: NA; CDR3: CAWSGPGREGDTIYF; DNA: TGTGCCTGGAGTGGCCCCGGGAGGGAGGGGGACACCATATATTTT
D: NA; V: TRBV6-5; J: TRBJ1-2; size: NA; CDR3: CASSPAGANYGYTF; DNA: TGTGCCAGCAGTCCCGCGGGTGCTAACTATGGCTACACCTTC
D: NA; V: TRBV18; J: TRBJ2-5; size: NA; CDR3: CASSPGSRETQYF; DNA: TGTGCCAGCTCACCAGGTAGTCGGGAGACCCAGTACTTC